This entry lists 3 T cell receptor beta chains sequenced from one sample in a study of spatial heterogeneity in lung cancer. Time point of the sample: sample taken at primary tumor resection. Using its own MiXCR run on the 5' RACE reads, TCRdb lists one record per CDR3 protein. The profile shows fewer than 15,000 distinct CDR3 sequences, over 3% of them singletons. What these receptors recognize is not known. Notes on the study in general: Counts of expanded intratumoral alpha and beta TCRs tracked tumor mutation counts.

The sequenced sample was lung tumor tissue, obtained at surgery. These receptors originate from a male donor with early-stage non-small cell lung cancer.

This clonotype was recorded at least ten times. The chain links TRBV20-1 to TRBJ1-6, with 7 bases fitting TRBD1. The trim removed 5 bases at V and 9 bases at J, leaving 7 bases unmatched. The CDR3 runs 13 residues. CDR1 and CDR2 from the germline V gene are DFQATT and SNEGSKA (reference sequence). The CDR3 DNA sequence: TGCAGTGCTCGACAGGGAGGAGGTTCACCCCTCCACTTT. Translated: CSARQGGGSPLHF.

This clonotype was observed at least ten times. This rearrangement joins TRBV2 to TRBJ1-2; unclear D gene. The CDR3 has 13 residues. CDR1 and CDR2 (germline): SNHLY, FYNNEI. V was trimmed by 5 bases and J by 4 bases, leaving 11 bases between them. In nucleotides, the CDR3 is TGTGCCAGCAGTCCTCAGTCTCTCTATGGCTACACCTTC. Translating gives CASSPQSLYGYTF. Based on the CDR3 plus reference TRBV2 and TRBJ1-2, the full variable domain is EPEVTQTPSHQVTQMGQEVILRCVPISNHLYFYWYRQILGQKVEFLVSFYNNEISEKSEIFDDQFSVERPDGSNFTLKIRSTKLEDSAMYFCASSPQSLYGYTFGSGTRLTVV.

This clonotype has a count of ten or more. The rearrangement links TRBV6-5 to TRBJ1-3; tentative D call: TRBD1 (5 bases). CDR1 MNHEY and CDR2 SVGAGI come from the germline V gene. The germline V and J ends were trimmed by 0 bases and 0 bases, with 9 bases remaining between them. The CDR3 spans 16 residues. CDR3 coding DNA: TGTGCCAGCAGTTACTCCTTTGACAGCTCTGGAAACACCATATATTTT. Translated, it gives CASSYSFDSSGNTIYF.